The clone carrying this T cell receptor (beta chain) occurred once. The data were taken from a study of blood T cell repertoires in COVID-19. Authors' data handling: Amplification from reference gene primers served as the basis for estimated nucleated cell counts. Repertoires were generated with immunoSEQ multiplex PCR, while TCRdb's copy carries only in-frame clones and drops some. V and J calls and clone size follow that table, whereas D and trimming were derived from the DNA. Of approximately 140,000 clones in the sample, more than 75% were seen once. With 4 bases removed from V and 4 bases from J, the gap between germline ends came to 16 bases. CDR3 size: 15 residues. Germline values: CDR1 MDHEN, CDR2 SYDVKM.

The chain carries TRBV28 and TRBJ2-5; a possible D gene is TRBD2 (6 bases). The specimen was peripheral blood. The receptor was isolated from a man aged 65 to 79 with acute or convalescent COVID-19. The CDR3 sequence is CASSSPGGRGETQYF. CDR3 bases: TGTGCCAGCAGTTCCCCCGGGGGTCGGGGAGAGACCCAGTACTTC.